Presented here are 30 T cell receptor beta chains from one specimen sequenced in a study of cytomegalovirus exposure and HLA in healthy donors (TCRdb year 2017). The library was made by the immunoSEQ multiplex PCR assay. The multiplex PCR relied on a mix of 60 forward primers for TCR Vbeta segments and 13 reverse primers for TCR Jbeta segments. What TCRdb holds here is the immuneACCESS table cut down to in-frame rearrangements. Part of the clones is not present; checked against another copy, under half of the missing clones reflect an unresolved V gene, and the others are unexplained. For this sample there are 150,000 to 170,000 clones; roughly 80% appear just once. The leading ten clones occupy roughly 4.2% of the sample. The material sequenced was PBMCs. These receptors were obtained from a middle-aged woman in good health and CMV-seronegative.

The rearrangement uses TRBV29-1 and TRBJ1-1; D may be TRBD1 (5 bases). CDR1 and CDR2 (germline): SQVTM, ANQGSEA. The CDR3 totals 15 residues. Trimming removed 6 bases at V and 4 bases at J, with 21 bases between. CDR3 protein: CSVALGGVLGTEAFF. Written as DNA, the CDR3 is TGCAGCGTCGCTTTGGGGGGGGTATTGGGCACTGAAGCTTTCTTT.

The J gene is TRBJ1-2, the V gene TRBV29-1; no definite D call. This CDR3 is built from 12 residues. Trimming took off 3 bases at V and 1 base at J, with 6 bases between the two ends. Looked up from germline, CDR1 is SQVTM and CDR2 is ANQGSEA. This chain's CDR3 is CSVDPNNYGYTF. The DNA of the CDR3 is TGCAGCGTTGATCCAAATAACTATGGCTACACCTTC.

The chain carries TRBV6-1 and TRBJ2-7; the D gene is possibly TRBD1 (6 bases). V lost 4 bases and J lost 2, with 9 bases in between. Germline V gene data show CDR1 as MNHNS and CDR2 as SASEGT. The CDR3 spans 13 residues. The CDR3 loop is CASSGDTTYEQYF. The DNA of the CDR3 is TGTGCCAGCAGTGGGGACACCACCTACGAGCAGTACTTC.

The chain couples TRBV29-1 to TRBJ2-1, with 7 bases matching TRBD2. Trimming cost V 4 bases and J 0 bases; bases outside gene matches: 9. Germline CDR1 reads SQVTM; CDR2 reads ANQGSEA. This CDR3 spans 16 amino acids. The CDR3, as DNA: TGCAGCGTTGGCGGCAGCGGGGATATCTCCTACAATGAGCAGTTCTTC. Translated, it gives CSVGGSGDISYNEQFF.

The rearrangement links TRBV5-6 to TRBJ2-2, with a possible D match to TRBD2 (5 bases). Germline CDR1 and CDR2: SGHDT and YYEEEE. Trimming took off 1 base at V and 5 bases at J, with 6 bases between the two ends. There are 13 residues in the CDR3. Written as DNA, the CDR3 is TGTGCCAGCAGCTTGACGGGGACCGGGGAGCTGTTTTTT. This translates into CASSLTGTGELFF. The full variable domain, its missing parts supplied by reference TRBV5-6 and TRBJ2-2, is DAGVTQSPTHLIKTRGQQVTLRCSPKSGHDTVSWYQQALGQGPQFIFQYYEEEERQRGNFPDRFSGHQFPNYSSELNVNALLLGDSALYLCASSLTGTGELFFGEGSRLTVL.

The chain recombines TRBV28 with TRBJ2-7; 8 bases are shared with TRBD1. This CDR3 is 14 amino acids long. Germline CDR1 and CDR2: MDHEN and SYDVKM. V was clipped by 6 bases and J by 6 bases; unmatched bases: 10. This CDR3 is CASRATGTGPEQYF. In DNA form, the CDR3 reads TGTGCCAGCAGGGCCACCGGGACAGGCCCCGAGCAGTACTTC.

The CDR3 region has the DNA TGTGCCAGCACTACCGGGACAGGAATAGAAAAACTGTTTTTT. It translates to CASTTGTGIEKLFF. This chain links TRBV6-5 with TRBJ1-4, with 8 nucleotides matching TRBD1. The CDR3 length is 14 residues. From germline, CDR1 is MNHEY and CDR2 SVGAGI. Losses at the gene ends were 7 bases for V and 8 bases for J; bases not matched to a gene: 9.

V gene TRBV19 combines with J gene TRBJ1-2; D gene unclear. Germline V CDR1 and CDR2: LNHDA, SQIVND (reference sequence). CDR3 length: 13 amino acids. Trimming removed 0 bases from V and 3 bases from J, with 5 bases in between. The CDR3: CASSIDGDYGYTF. The CDR3 nucleotides are TGTGCCAGTAGTATAGACGGGGACTATGGCTACACCTTC.

This rearrangement joins TRBV6-5 to TRBJ2-5, with D maybe TRBD1 (6 bases). Trimming pared 4 bases from V and 0 bases from J, leaving 15 bases between. The CDR3 runs 16 residues. Germline V gene sequence: CDR1 MNHEY, CDR2 SVGAGI. The CDR3 loop is CASSSPNRANQETQYF. As DNA, the CDR3 is TGTGCCAGCAGTTCTCCAAACAGGGCGAACCAAGAGACCCAGTACTTC.

J is TRBJ1-2 and V is TRBV4-2; D ambiguous. This CDR3 region has 13 residues. V lost 0 bases and J 12 bases, leaving 14 bases between the germline ends. Germline CDR1 reads LGHNA; CDR2 reads YNFKEQ. CDR3: CASSQETIGPHTF. The CDR3 DNA follows: TGTGCCAGCAGCCAAGAGACTATAGGGCCCCACACCTTC.

V usage is TRBV5-5 and J usage is TRBJ2-7; a weak D match, TRBD1 (5 bases). The germline V and J ends were trimmed by 7 bases and 6 bases, with 17 bases remaining between them. CDR1 SGHKS and CDR2 YYEKEE come from the germline V gene (reference sequence). CDR3 length: 13 residues. The CDR3 reads CASSLEWGGEQYF. The DNA for the CDR3 is TGTGCCAGCTCCCTCGAGTGGGGCGGCGAGCAGTACTTC.

This sequence joins TRBV6-5 and TRBJ1-2; 7 bases match TRBD1. CDR3 length equals 12 residues. The germline V gene has CDR1 MNHEY and CDR2 SVGAGI. V shed 7 bases, J shed 6 bases, and the junction held 5 bases outside the gene matches. For the CDR3, the DNA is TGTGCCAGCAAAGACAGGGATCATGGCTACACCTTC. Amino acids: CASKDRDHGYTF.

The chain joins TRBV5-1 to TRBJ2-3; no definite D call. The CDR3 runs 13 residues. The germline V and J ends were trimmed by 4 bases and 6 bases, with 12 bases remaining between them. Germline loops: CDR1 SGHRS, CDR2 YFSETQ. This CDR3 is CASSRVRMDTQYF. CDR3 coding DNA: TGCGCCAGCAGCCGGGTACGAATGGATACGCAGTATTTT.

This chain uses TRBV2 with TRBJ2-3, with TRBD2 identical over 10 bases. V lost 3 bases to trimming and J lost 4 bases; unmatched junction nucleotides: 4. This CDR3 spans 15 amino acids. The germline V gene encodes CDR1 SNHLY and CDR2 FYNNEI. The CDR3 DNA reads TGTGCCAGCAGTGAGGAACTAGCGGGACCAGATACGCAGTATTTT. It codes for CASSEELAGPDTQYF.

V usage is TRBV30 and J usage is TRBJ1-2; TRBD1 matches at 7 bases. The CDR3 spans 13 residues. V dropped 7 bases and J dropped 4; count of bases not matched to a gene: 9. Germline loops: CDR1 GTSNPN, CDR2 SVGIG (reference sequence). The DNA for the CDR3 is TGTGCCTCGCACACCGGGACAGCCTATGGCTACACCTTC. Protein: CASHTGTAYGYTF. Full variable domain (outside the CDR3, taken from reference TRBV30 and TRBJ1-2): SQTIHQWPATLVQPVGSPLSLECTVEGTSNPNLYWYRQAAGRGLQLLFYSVGIGQISSEVPQNLSASRPQDRQFILSSKKLLLSDSGFYLCASHTGTAYGYTFGSGTRLTVV.

The chain has TRBV7-8 and TRBJ2-2, with 11 bases aligning to TRBD2. Germline V gene lookup returns CDR1 SGHVS and CDR2 FQNEAQ. The CDR3 totals 14 residues. V gave up 10 bases and J gave up 6 bases; unmatched junction bases: 7. CDR3 amino acids: CATLAGGPSGELFF. For the CDR3, the DNA is TGTGCCACCTTAGCGGGAGGGCCCTCCGGGGAGCTGTTTTTT.

The gene calls are TRBV2 and TRBJ2-1, with 7 bases fitting TRBD2. Germline V gives CDR1 SNHLY, CDR2 FYNNEI. The CDR3 has 14 residues. V gave up 4 bases and J gave up 8 bases; unmatched junction bases: 8. The CDR3 nucleotides read TGTGCCAGCAGTGCAACGCGGGGGTGGGATGAGCAGTTCTTC. Its translation is CASSATRGWDEQFF.

The chain joins TRBV6-6 to TRBJ2-1; 11 positions match TRBD2. Germline CDR1 is MNHNY and CDR2 is SVGAGI (reference sequence). Trimming removed 6 bases from V and 1 base from J; junction bases left unmatched: 5. There are 16 residues in the CDR3. CDR3 residues: CASRGSSGGSYNEQFF. The CDR3 nucleotides read TGTGCCAGCAGGGGGTCTAGCGGGGGGTCCTACAATGAGCAGTTCTTC.

The CDR3, as DNA: TGCGCCGCCAGAGGAACAGGGCTGGACTATGGCTACACCTTC. The encoded protein is CAARGTGLDYGYTF. The chain recombines TRBV5-1 with TRBJ1-2; weak D call: TRBD1 (6 bases). Trimming cost V 10 bases and J 3 bases, with 19 bases left between them. The CDR3 is 14 residues long. Germline lookup yields CDR1 SGHRS and CDR2 YFSETQ.

The genes are TRBV6-5 and TRBJ1-5, with D possibly matching TRBD1 (5 bases). The CDR3 has 14 residues. Deletions cut 4 bases from V and 0 bases from J, with 7 bases between. Germline V gives CDR1 MNHEY, CDR2 SVGAGI. The CDR3 DNA sequence: TGTGCCAGCAGTTCACAGGATAGCAATCAGCCCCAGCATTTT. This sequence encodes CASSSQDSNQPQHF.

Here the CDR3 DNA reads TGTGCCAGCAGTCATCCTTCTCAGGGACAGGAAAAACTGTTTTTT. It yields the protein CASSHPSQGQEKLFF. This chain uses TRBV11-2 with TRBJ1-4; 7 nucleotides agree with TRBD1. The junction had 12 bases not matched to a gene; V was cut back by 6 bases and J by 8 bases. Per the germline V gene, CDR1 is SGHAT and CDR2 is FQNNGV. The CDR3 is made up of 15 amino acids.

The chain is built from TRBV9 and TRBJ2-2; 7 bases line up with TRBD1. CDR3 length: 14 amino acids. V was pared by 4 bases and J by 6 bases, with 6 bases of the junction left unmatched. CDR1 SGDLS and CDR2 YYNGEE come from the germline V gene. The DNA for the CDR3 is TGTGCCAGCAGCACCGACAGGGCCGCCGGGGAGCTGTTTTTT. Amino acid sequence: CASSTDRAAGELFF.

This clone was observed a single time. The chain has TRBV5-8 and TRBJ2-1; TRBD2 agrees at 10 bases. Trimming at V came to 0 bases and at J to 6 bases, leaving 6 bases not matched to a gene. Germline CDR1 SGHTS, CDR2 YDEGEE. CDR3 size: 16 residues. The chain's CDR3 is CASSLVAGGQFNEQFF. In DNA, the CDR3 is TGTGCCAGCAGCTTGGTAGCGGGGGGCCAATTCAATGAGCAGTTCTTC.

The V gene is TRBV4-1, the J gene TRBJ2-7, with 9 bases fitting TRBD2. The germline V gene has CDR1 MGHRA and CDR2 YSYEKL. V gave up 1 base and J gave up 3 bases; unmatched junction bases: 10. This CDR3 contains 17 residues. The CDR3 bases are TGCGCCAGCAGCCAAGGCCGAAGCGGGGGGCGTCGCTACGAGCAGTACTTC. It specifies CASSQGRSGGRRYEQYF.

The rearrangement uses TRBV19 and TRBJ1-5, with 7 nucleotides matching TRBD1. V lost 6 bases, J lost 3 bases, and 5 bases stayed unmatched. In germline, CDR1 is LNHDA, CDR2 SQIVND (reference sequence). This CDR3 contains 14 residues. Here the CDR3 DNA reads TGTGCCAGTAGATCGGGACAGCTCAATCAGCCCCAGCATTTT. Amino acid sequence: CASRSGQLNQPQHF.

The CDR3: CASSIVGGQPQHF. For the CDR3, the DNA is TGTGCCAGTAGTATAGTCGGCGGACAGCCCCAGCATTTT. V gene TRBV19 combines with J gene TRBJ1-5, with D hard to call. Germline CDR1 and CDR2: LNHDA and SQIVND (reference sequence). The CDR3 runs 13 residues. V lost 1 base to trimming and J lost 7 bases, with 8 bases between them.

This clone was seen a handful of times. Relative to the germline gene, one junction end is altered; a read error may explain this. The chain has TRBV7-7 and TRBJ2-5; 8 bases align to TRBD1. The CDR3 runs to 14 residues. Germline V gives CDR1 SSHAT, CDR2 FNYEAQ (reference sequence). The CDR3, as DNA: TGTGCTAGCAGCTCAGGGGGCGGATGGGAGACCCAGTACTTC. As protein: CASSSGGGWETQYF. Supplemented by reference TRBV7-7 and TRBJ2-5, the full variable domain reads GAGVSQSPRYKVTKRGQDVTLRCDPISSHATLYWYQQALGQGPEFLTYFNYEAQPDKSGLPSDRFSAERPEGSISTLTIQRTEQRDSAMYRCASSSGGGWETQYFGPGTRLLVL.

This clone has more than one count but fewer than ten. The CDR3 region has the DNA TGTGCCTGGAGTGTTGTTATCGGGACAGATACGCAGTATTTT. This sequence encodes CAWSVVIGTDTQYF. This chain uses TRBV30 with TRBJ2-3; D is uncertain. The germline V gene has CDR1 GTSNPN and CDR2 SVGIG (reference sequence). The V gene lost 0 bases and the J gene lost 3 bases, with 10 bases spanning the gap. CDR3 size: 14 residues. Supplemented by reference TRBV30 and TRBJ2-3, the full variable domain reads SQTIHQWPATLVQPVGSPLSLECTVEGTSNPNLYWYRQAAGRGLQLLFYSVGIGQISSEVPQNLSASRPQDRQFILSSKKLLLSDSGFYLCAWSVVIGTDTQYFGPGTRLTVL.

This clone was seen a handful of times. V usage is TRBV19 and J usage is TRBJ2-3; 9 nucleotides agree with TRBD2. V lost 4 bases and J lost 9; bases outside the gene matches: 8. The V gene's germline CDR1 is LNHDA and CDR2 SQIVND (reference sequence). This CDR3 is 14 amino acids long. The CDR3 loop is CASSSGGALGTQYF. In nucleotides, the CDR3 is TGTGCCAGTAGTAGCGGGGGGGCCTTAGGGACGCAGTATTTT.

The rearrangement uses TRBV4-1 and TRBJ2-7, with 12 bases lining up with TRBD2. The CDR3 spans 18 residues. In germline, CDR1 is MGHRA, CDR2 YSYEKL. V shed 1 base and J 2 bases; nucleotides not matched to a gene: 9. CDR3 sequence: CASSQAVSRLAGAYEQYF. In nucleotides, the CDR3 is TGCGCCAGCAGCCAAGCGGTCTCTAGACTAGCGGGGGCCTACGAGCAGTACTTC.